This T cell receptor (beta chain) was captured in a study of T-cell reconstitution after alpha-beta-depleted transplantation in children. Unique molecular identifiers tagged the TCRbeta library. TCRdb independently ran MiXCR on the PCR reads; one entry per CDR3 protein. The sample records 200,000 to 250,000 distinct CDR3 sequences, approximately 8.9% being singletons. This clonotype was recorded at least ten times. Its matching antigen is unknown. This CDR3 has 14 amino acids. Germline CDR1 reads SGHRS; CDR2 reads YFSETQ. V trimming: 4 bases; J trimming: 4 bases; junction bases outside the gene matches: 5. Whole-study results and caveats: Reports say that about two months after transplant, the alpha-beta T cells came out of several hundred graft clones that had expanded. Surviving recipient cells, namely T cells and thymic progenitors, were the source of high day-60 TCRbeta diversity in some patients.

The chain couples TRBV5-1 to TRBJ2-3; 8 nucleotides agree with TRBD2. This TCR was sampled from a male patient between 5 and 17 years old who had a stem cell transplant for acute lymphoblastic leukemia, so the T cells may come from the graft donor. The material was PBMCs, mostly from graft donor cells, obtained 180 days after TCRalphabeta/CD19-depleted stem cell transplant. This CDR3 is CASSSGLAPDTQYF. CDR3 sequence (DNA): TGCGCCAGCAGCAGTGGACTAGCCCCAGATACGCAGTATTTT.